The 24 T cell receptor beta chains below come from one sample, sequenced in a study of blood T cell repertoires in COVID-19 (dated by TCRdb to 2020 to 2021). Receptors were amplified or captured by the immunoSEQ multiplex PCR assay. This immuneACCESS table, as held by TCRdb, lists in-frame sequences with V and J called but not all clones. Of the missing ones, under half trace to an unresolved V gene in checked studies; the others have no known cause. Across this sample there are 200,000 or so clones, with more than 80% seen only once. The ten largest clones take up less than 4.5% of the sample. Sequenced: PBMCs or T cells enriched from blood (not recorded which). The receptors were gathered from a woman between 40 and 50 years old with acute COVID-19.

The genes are TRBV14 and TRBJ2-7; possible D gene TRBD2, 6 bases. This CDR3 has 14 amino acids. V was pared by 6 bases and J by 3 bases, with 15 bases between. CDR1 and CDR2 from the germline V gene are SGHDN and FVKESK. DNA for the CDR3: TGTGCCAGCAGTTGGAGGGCTCACAGCTACGAGCAGTACTTC. Encoded protein: CASSWRAHSYEQYF.

This chain links TRBV9 with TRBJ1-2; 9 nucleotides agree with TRBD1. Trimming took 3 bases from V and 8 from J; bases not matched to a gene: 5. The CDR3 extends over 13 amino acids. Germline V gene data show CDR1 as SGDLS and CDR2 as YYNGEE. CDR3 in amino acids: CASSGGTGFGYTF. The CDR3 nucleotides read TGTGCCAGCAGCGGCGGGACAGGGTTCGGCTACACCTTC. Full variable domain (remainder filled in from reference TRBV9 and TRBJ1-2): DSGVTQTPKHLITATGQRVTLRCSPRSGDLSVYWYQQSLDQGLQFLIQYYNGEERAKGNILERFSAQQFPDLHSELNLSSLELGDSALYFCASSGGTGFGYTFGSGTRLTVV.

This chain uses TRBV7-9 with TRBJ1-2, with D possibly TRBD1 on 5 matching bases. Trimming removed 1 base at V and 8 bases at J, with 20 bases between. The germline V gene encodes CDR1 SEHNR and CDR2 FQNEAQ (reference sequence). CDR3 size: 16 residues. The CDR3 here is CASSLEEEGRWTGYTF. The CDR3 DNA is TGTGCCAGCAGCTTAGAGGAGGAGGGGCGGTGGACGGGCTACACCTTC.

V is TRBV9 and J is TRBJ2-1; D unclear. The CDR3 totals 13 residues. Deletions cut 2 bases from V and 10 bases from J, with 13 bases between. Per the germline V gene, CDR1 is SGDLS and CDR2 is YYNGEE. CDR3 sequence reads: CASSVDVAGEQFF. CDR3 coding DNA: TGTGCCAGCAGCGTCGACGTAGCCGGAGAGCAGTTCTTC.

This clone was observed a handful of times. CDR3 residues: CASTRTGSNPEAFF. CDR3 coding DNA: TGTGCCAGTACCCGGACAGGTTCAAACCCTGAAGCTTTCTTT. The chain couples TRBV19 to TRBJ1-1, with 7 bases identical to TRBD1. The CDR3 is 14 amino acids. J lost 6 bases, V lost 7 bases, and 11 bases had no gene match. CDR1 and CDR2 from the germline V gene are LNHDA and SQIVND (reference sequence).

The J gene is TRBJ1-2, the V gene TRBV19, with D uncertain. CDR3 length: 13 residues. V lost 9 bases to trimming and J lost 9 bases, with 20 bases between them. The germline CDR1 and CDR2 sequences are LNHDA and SQIVND (reference sequence). CDR3 protein: CASEATTAERYTF. The CDR3 DNA follows: TGTGCCAGCGAGGCCACTACCGCTGAGCGCTACACCTTC.

The chain recombines TRBV19 with TRBJ1-5; D perhaps matches TRBD1 (6 bases). Per the germline V gene, CDR1 is LNHDA and CDR2 is SQIVND (reference sequence). Trimming removed 5 bases from V and 9 bases from J, with 20 bases in between. The CDR3 has 15 residues. The CDR3, as DNA: TGTGCCAGTAGTGTCGACGGGACCCGGGGGGCGCCCCAGCATTTT. This codes for CASSVDGTRGAPQHF.

This rearrangement joins TRBV28 to TRBJ1-1, with 8 positions matching TRBD1. J lost 4 bases, V lost 5 bases, and 6 bases had no gene match. Germline V gene data show CDR1 as MDHEN and CDR2 as SYDVKM. The CDR3 sequence is 14 residues long. The CDR3 protein is CASSRTGLSTEAFF. The CDR3 DNA reads TGTGCCAGCAGTCGGACAGGGTTGAGCACTGAAGCTTTCTTT.

V usage is TRBV9 and J usage is TRBJ2-3; TRBD2 agrees at 7 bases. CDR1 and CDR2 from the germline V gene are SGDLS and YYNGEE. There are 16 residues in the CDR3. V dropped 4 bases and J dropped 1; count of bases not matched to a gene: 9. The CDR3 protein is CASSQREGKGTDTQYF. For the CDR3, the DNA is TGTGCCAGCAGCCAAAGGGAGGGGAAGGGCACAGATACGCAGTATTTT.

This chain links TRBV6-1 with TRBJ2-3, with D possibly TRBD2 on 7 matching bases. Germline V CDR1 and CDR2: MNHNS, SASEGT. V dropped 3 bases and J dropped 2 bases, with 15 bases sitting between them. The CDR3 extends over 16 amino acids. CDR3 loop: CASSDYGGADTDTQYF. CDR3 nucleotides: TGTGCCAGCAGTGATTATGGGGGGGCGGACACAGATACGCAGTATTTT.

The rearrangement uses TRBV25-1 and TRBJ1-1; D possibly corresponds to TRBD1 (5 bases). This CDR3 has 14 amino acids. V was clipped by 7 bases and J by 4 bases, with 16 bases between them. Per germline, CDR1 MGHDK and CDR2 SYGVNS. The CDR3 DNA is TGTGCCAGCACCCCTGCGGGGCTGAGCACTGAAGCTTTCTTT. Its protein is CASTPAGLSTEAFF.

The chain is built from TRBV5-1 and TRBJ2-7; a possible D gene is TRBD2 (7 bases). This CDR3 is built from 15 residues. Trimming shortened V by 0 bases and J by 3 bases, and 13 bases separated the two germline ends. Per germline, CDR1 SGHRS and CDR2 YFSETQ. CDR3: CASSLGSGDIYEQYV. The CDR3 nucleotides are TGCGCCAGCAGCTTGGGAAGCGGGGACATCTACGAGCAGTACGTC.

This clone has just one count. The rearrangement joins TRBV7-2 to TRBJ2-6, with D maybe TRBD1 (5 bases). The CDR3 contains 16 residues. Germline assignment: CDR1 SGHTA and CDR2 FQGNSA. V dropped 1 base and J dropped 1 base, with 8 bases sitting between them. The CDR3 spells CASSLGQGSGANVLTF. The CDR3 nucleotides read TGTGCCAGCAGCTTAGGGCAGGGATCTGGGGCCAACGTCCTGACTTTC.

The gene calls are TRBV19 and TRBJ1-1; 8 bases line up with TRBD1. Germline V gene data show CDR1 as LNHDA and CDR2 as SQIVND (reference sequence). The CDR3 covers 18 residues. V lost 5 bases, J lost 1 base, and 15 bases stayed unmatched. The CDR3 bases are TGTGCCAGTAGTCAAAGCCGGGACAGGAATTTTAGGAACACTGAAGCTTTCTTT. Translated, it gives CASSQSRDRNFRNTEAFF.

The chain is built from TRBV18 and TRBJ2-5; D remains ambiguous. Germline assignment: CDR1 KGHSH and CDR2 LQKENI. This CDR3 has 13 amino acids. Trimming removed 3 bases at V and 1 base at J, with 6 bases between. CDR3 coding DNA: TGTGCCAGCTCACCGCGTATCCAAGAGACCCAGTACTTC. It specifies CASSPRIQETQYF.

The V call is TRBV21-1, the J call TRBJ1-5; TRBD1 reflects the table's D call only, with no check against the DNA. TRBV21-1 corresponds to a pseudogene. This CDR3 spans 18 amino acids. CDR3 loop: CASSKMALRGSDNQPQHF. Written as DNA, the CDR3 is TGTGCCAGCAGCAAAATGGCGCTAAGGGGGTCGGACAATCAGCCCCAGCATTTT.

The rearrangement links TRBV19 to TRBJ1-5, with a tentative D call TRBD1 (6 bases). CDR1 and CDR2 (germline): LNHDA, SQIVND (reference sequence). V lost 7 bases and J lost 2, with 15 bases in between. The CDR3 spans 15 residues. The CDR3 DNA reads as TGTGCCAGTATCGGGACACCTGGTGGCAATCAGCCCCAGCATTTT. Its protein product is CASIGTPGGNQPQHF.

This chain uses TRBV5-1 with TRBJ2-3, with D possibly being TRBD2 (5 bases). CDR1 is SGHRS and CDR2 is YFSETQ in the germline V gene. The CDR3 extends over 16 amino acids. V was pared by 0 bases and J by 2 bases, with 13 bases between. The CDR3 DNA follows: TGCGCCAGCAGCTTGGTAACGGGATCCTACACAGATACGCAGTATTTT. Its protein product is CASSLVTGSYTDTQYF.

This chain connects TRBV4-3 to TRBJ2-1; 9 bases align to TRBD1. The CDR3 length is 15 residues. CDR1 and CDR2 from the germline V gene are LGHNA and YSLEER. The V segment lost 1 base and the J segment 6 bases; nucleotides outside the gene matches: 4. The chain's CDR3 is CASSQAGQGSNEQFF. CDR3 DNA sequence: TGCGCCAGCAGCCAAGCGGGACAGGGCTCCAATGAGCAGTTCTTC.

The chain has TRBV6-5 and TRBJ2-5; D gene ambiguous. Per germline, CDR1 MNHEY and CDR2 SVGAGI. The CDR3 length is 13 residues. V was cut by 6 bases and J by 0 bases, with 8 bases left in between. Here the CDR3 reads CASRTAHQETQYF. Here the CDR3 DNA reads TGTGCCAGCAGAACAGCCCACCAAGAGACCCAGTACTTC.

The rearrangement uses TRBV5-5 and TRBJ1-1; D is ambiguous. The CDR3 consists of 16 residues. CDR1 is SGHKS, CDR2 YYEKEE, per germline (reference sequence). V was cut by 1 base and J by 4 bases, with 17 bases left in between. The CDR3 DNA reads TGTGCCAGCAGCTTGCTATCCGGTCCTGGAGGCACTGAAGCTTTCTTT. Translated: CASSLLSGPGGTEAFF.

V is TRBV6-1 and J is TRBJ1-1, with 8 bases identical to TRBD1. The germline CDR1 and CDR2 sequences are MNHNS and SASEGT. The CDR3 has 14 residues. Germline trimming cut 2 bases from V and 11 bases from J; bases unmatched to any gene: 10. DNA of the CDR3: TGTGCCAGCAGTGAACCGGGCAGGGGGCAGTGTGCTTTCTTT. Translated, it gives CASSEPGRGQCAFF.

J is TRBJ2-1 and V is TRBV11-2; 8 bases map to TRBD2. This CDR3 region has 16 residues. Germline CDR1 and CDR2: SGHAT and FQNNGV. The J segment lost 9 bases and the V segment lost 5 bases, leaving 15 bases of the junction unmatched. The CDR3 nucleotides are TGTGCCAGCAGCAATCGGGGGGGGCAATTATCGAGTGAGCAGTTCTTC. It yields the protein CASSNRGGQLSSEQFF.

This chain uses TRBV6-2 or TRBV6-3 with TRBJ2-7; D perhaps matches TRBD2 (6 bases). Germline V CDR1 and CDR2: MNHEY, SVGEGT. The CDR3 is 16 amino acids. V was cut by 6 bases and J by 6 bases, with 24 bases left in between. The CDR3 nucleotides are TGTGCCAGCAGCCACCTTTTCCAATCCACGCGGGGCGAGCAGTACTTC. It is translated as CASSHLFQSTRGEQYF.